What follows describes a single T cell receptor (beta chain). Its target is unknown. This sample was taken from a study of CXCR3-negative and CXCR3-positive naive CD8 T cells. Findings and limits, study-wide: TRBV-TRBJ usage was similar across naive CXCR3 subsets but distinct in memory cells. Cryopreserved PBMCs had partly decreased CXCR3 expression; fresh PBMCs were used in most assays.

The TRB cDNA libraries were prepared by 5' RACE with UMI labels. Each CDR3 protein gets one entry in TCRdb, which reprocessed the 5' RACE reads and gives no DNA. Here the sample table reports under 65,000 distinct CDR3 sequences. Looked up from germline, CDR1 is SEHNR and CDR2 is FQNEAQ (reference sequence). This CDR3 comprises 14 residues. This chain links TRBV7-9 with TRBJ2-3; TCRdb reports TRBD1, a call that lacks DNA to check it against. Source material: memory CD8+ T cells from blood. This receptor was taken from a human donor in good health. Some clones in this sample may be carry-over from other donors' samples. CDR3 in amino acids: CASSLTRGYDTQYF.